Detailed here is one T cell receptor (beta chain). The antigen is unknown. Method: immunoSEQ multiplex PCR; TCRdb's copy keeps in-frame clones and lacks some. The sample shows about 75,000 clones, around four fifths of them seen only once. The data were taken from a study of CD4 T cell repertoires in COVID-19. Study-wide findings and caveats: Some SARS-CoV-2 clonotypes, between roughly 7 and 27%, recurred in SARS-CoV and/or HKU1 cultures.

V lost 4 bases and J lost 1, with 9 bases in between. CDR3 length: 14 residues. Germline lookup yields CDR1 SGHAT and CDR2 FQDESV (reference sequence). The chain joins TRBV11-1 to TRBJ2-3; tentatively, D is TRBD1 (6 bases). The material was CD4+ T cells from peripheral blood, obtained after recovery from COVID-19. This clonotype originated in a human donor who had COVID-19. As DNA, the CDR3 is TGTGCCAGCAGCTACAGGGAACGCACAGATACGCAGTATTTT. Translated: CASSYRERTDTQYF.